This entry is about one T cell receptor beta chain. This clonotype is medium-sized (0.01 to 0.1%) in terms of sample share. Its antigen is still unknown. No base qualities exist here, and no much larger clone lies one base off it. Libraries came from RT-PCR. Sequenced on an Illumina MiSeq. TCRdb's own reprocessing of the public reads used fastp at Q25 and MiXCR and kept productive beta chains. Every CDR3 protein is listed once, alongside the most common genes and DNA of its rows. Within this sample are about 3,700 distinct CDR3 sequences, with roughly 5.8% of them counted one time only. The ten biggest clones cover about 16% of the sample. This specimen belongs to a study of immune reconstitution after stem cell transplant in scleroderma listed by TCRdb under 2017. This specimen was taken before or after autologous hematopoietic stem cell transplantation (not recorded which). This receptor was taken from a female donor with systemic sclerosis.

The CDR3 in this case is CASSVNRDRGGEQYF. The DNA is TGTGCCAGCAGCGTCAACCGGGACAGGGGGGGCGAGCAGTACTTC. The chain is made from TRBV7-2 and TRBJ2-7; the junction holds 11 bases that match TRBD1. The CDR1 and CDR2 encoded by the germline V gene are SGHTA and FQGNSA. The CDR3 holds 15 amino acids from the cysteine to the phenylalanine. Left in the record is the CDR3 DNA by itself, 45 bases read in frame from the first base. Trimmed from V: 5 bases; trimmed from J: 6 bases; junction bases lacking a gene match: 9.